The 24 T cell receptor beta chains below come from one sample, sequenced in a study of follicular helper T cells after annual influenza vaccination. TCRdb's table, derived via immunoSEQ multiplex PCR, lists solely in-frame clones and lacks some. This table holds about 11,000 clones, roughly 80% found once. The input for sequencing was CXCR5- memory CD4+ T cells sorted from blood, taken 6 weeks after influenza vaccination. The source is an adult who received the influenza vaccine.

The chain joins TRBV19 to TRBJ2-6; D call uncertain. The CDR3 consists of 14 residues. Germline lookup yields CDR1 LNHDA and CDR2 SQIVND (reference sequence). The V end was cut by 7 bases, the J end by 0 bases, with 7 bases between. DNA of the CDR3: TGTGCCAGTACTCAGAGCTCTGGGGCCAACGTCCTGACTTTC. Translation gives CASTQSSGANVLTF.

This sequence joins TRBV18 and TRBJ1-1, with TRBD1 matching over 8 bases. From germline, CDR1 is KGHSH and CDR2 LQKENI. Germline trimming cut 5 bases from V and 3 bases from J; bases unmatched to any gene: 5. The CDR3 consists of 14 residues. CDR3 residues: CASSTKQGDTEAFF. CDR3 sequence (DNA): TGTGCCAGCTCAACGAAACAGGGGGACACTGAAGCTTTCTTT.

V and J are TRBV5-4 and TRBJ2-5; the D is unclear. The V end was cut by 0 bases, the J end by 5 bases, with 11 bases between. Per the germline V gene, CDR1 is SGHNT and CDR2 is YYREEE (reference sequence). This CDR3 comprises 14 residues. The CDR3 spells CASSLAGPAETQYF. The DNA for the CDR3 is TGTGCCAGCAGCTTGGCTGGACCGGCGGAGACCCAGTACTTC.

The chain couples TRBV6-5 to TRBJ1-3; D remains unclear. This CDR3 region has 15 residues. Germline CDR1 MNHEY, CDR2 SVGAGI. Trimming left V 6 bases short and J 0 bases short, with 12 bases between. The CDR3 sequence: CASSSSTVSGNTIYF. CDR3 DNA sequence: TGTGCCAGCAGCTCCAGCACAGTCTCTGGAAACACCATATATTTT.

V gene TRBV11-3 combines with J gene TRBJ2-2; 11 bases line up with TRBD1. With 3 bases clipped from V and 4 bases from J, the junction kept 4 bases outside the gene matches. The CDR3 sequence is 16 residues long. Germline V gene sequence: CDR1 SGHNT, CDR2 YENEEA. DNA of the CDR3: TGTGCCAGCAGCTTCGGGACAGGGGGTACCACCGGGGAGCTGTTTTTT. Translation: CASSFGTGGTTGELFF.

The CDR3 loop is CASSFWAADEKLFF. The DNA for the CDR3 is TGTGCCAGCAGCTTTTGGGCAGCAGATGAAAAACTGTTTTTT. The gene calls are TRBV11-2 and TRBJ1-4; no firm D call. CDR3 length: 14 residues. Germline CDR1 and CDR2: SGHAT and FQNNGV. The ends were cut back, 3 bases at V and 6 bases at J, with 11 bases in the middle.

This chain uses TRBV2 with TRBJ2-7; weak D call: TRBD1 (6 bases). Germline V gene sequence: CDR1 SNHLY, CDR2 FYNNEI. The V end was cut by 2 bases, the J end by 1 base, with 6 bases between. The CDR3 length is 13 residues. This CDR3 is CASSEQGSYEQYF. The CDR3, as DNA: TGTGCCAGCAGTGAACAGGGGTCCTACGAGCAGTACTTC.

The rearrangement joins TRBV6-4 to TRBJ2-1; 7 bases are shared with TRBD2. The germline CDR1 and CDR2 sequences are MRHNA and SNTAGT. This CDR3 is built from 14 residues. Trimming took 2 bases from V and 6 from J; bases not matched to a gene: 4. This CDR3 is CASSDRASGNEQFF. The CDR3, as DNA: TGTGCCAGCAGTGACCGGGCTAGCGGCAATGAGCAGTTCTTC.

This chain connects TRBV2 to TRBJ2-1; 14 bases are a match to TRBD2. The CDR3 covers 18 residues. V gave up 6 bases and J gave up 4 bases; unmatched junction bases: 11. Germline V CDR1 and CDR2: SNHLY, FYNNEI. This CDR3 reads CASRALPGLAGAYNEQFF. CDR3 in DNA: TGTGCCAGCAGGGCTTTACCGGGACTAGCGGGGGCATACAATGAGCAGTTCTTC.

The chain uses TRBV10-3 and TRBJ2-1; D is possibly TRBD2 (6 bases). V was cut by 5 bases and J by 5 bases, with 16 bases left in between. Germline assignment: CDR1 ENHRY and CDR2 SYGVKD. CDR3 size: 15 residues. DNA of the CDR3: TGTGCCATCAGTCCCTTGGAGGGGATGGACAATGAGCAGTTCTTC. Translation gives CAISPLEGMDNEQFF.

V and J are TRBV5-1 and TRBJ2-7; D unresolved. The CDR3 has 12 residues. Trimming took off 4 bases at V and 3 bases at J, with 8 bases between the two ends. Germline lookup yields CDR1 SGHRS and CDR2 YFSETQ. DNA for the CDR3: TGCGCCAGCAGCACGGGCGGCTACGAGCAGTACTTC. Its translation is CASSTGGYEQYF.

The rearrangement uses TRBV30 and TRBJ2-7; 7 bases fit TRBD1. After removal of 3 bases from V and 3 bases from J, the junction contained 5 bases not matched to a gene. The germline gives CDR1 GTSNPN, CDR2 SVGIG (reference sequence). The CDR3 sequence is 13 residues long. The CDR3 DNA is TGTGCCTGGAGCCGGGACAGCGGCTACGAGCAGTACTTC. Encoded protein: CAWSRDSGYEQYF.

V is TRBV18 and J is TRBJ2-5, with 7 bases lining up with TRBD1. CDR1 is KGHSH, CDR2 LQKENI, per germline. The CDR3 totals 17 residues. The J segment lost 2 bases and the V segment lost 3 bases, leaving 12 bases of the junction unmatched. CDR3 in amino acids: CASSPKTGDRAQETQYF. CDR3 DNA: TGTGCCAGCTCACCCAAAACAGGAGACAGGGCTCAAGAGACCCAGTACTTC.

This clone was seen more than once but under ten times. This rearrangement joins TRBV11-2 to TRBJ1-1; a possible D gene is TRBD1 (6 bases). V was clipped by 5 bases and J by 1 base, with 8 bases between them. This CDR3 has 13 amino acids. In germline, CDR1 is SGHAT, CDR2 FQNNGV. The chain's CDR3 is CASSQGQNTEAFF. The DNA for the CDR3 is TGTGCCAGCAGCCAGGGACAGAACACTGAAGCTTTCTTT. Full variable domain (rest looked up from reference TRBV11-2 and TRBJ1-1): EAGVAQSPRYKIIEKRQSVAFWCNPISGHATLYWYQQILGQGPKLLIQFQNNGVVDDSQLPKDRFSAERLKGVDSTLKIQPAKLEDSAVYLCASSQGQNTEAFFGQGTRLTVV.

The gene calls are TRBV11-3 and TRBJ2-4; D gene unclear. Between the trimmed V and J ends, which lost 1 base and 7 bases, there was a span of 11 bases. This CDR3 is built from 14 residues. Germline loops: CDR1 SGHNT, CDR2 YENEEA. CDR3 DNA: TGTGCCAGCAGCTTAGGTCCGGGCCATAACATTCAGTACTTC. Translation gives CASSLGPGHNIQYF.

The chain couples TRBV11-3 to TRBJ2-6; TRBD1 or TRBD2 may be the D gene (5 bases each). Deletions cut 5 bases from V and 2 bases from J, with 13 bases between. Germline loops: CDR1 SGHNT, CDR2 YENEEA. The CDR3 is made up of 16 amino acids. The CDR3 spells CASSPGRGPGANVLTF. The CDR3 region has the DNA TGTGCCAGCAGCCCCGGTCGGGGACCTGGGGCCAACGTCCTGACTTTC.

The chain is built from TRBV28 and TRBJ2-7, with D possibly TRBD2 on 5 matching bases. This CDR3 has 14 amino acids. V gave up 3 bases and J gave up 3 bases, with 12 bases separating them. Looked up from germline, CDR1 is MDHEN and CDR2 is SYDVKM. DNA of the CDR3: TGTGCCAGCAGTTTTGGTGGGAGTTTCTACGAGCAGTACTTC. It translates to CASSFGGSFYEQYF.

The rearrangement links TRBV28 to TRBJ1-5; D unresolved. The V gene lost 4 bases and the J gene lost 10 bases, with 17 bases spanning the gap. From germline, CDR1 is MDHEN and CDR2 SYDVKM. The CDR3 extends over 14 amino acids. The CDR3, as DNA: TGTGCCAGCAGTTCTCTCTCAACAGAAGACCCCCAGCATTTT. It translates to CASSSLSTEDPQHF.

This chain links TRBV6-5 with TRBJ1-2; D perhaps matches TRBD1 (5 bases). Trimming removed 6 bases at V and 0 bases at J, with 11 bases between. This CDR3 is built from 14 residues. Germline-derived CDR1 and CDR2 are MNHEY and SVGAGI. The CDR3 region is CASRKQASNYGYTF. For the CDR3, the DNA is TGTGCCAGCAGGAAACAGGCGTCTAACTATGGCTACACCTTC.

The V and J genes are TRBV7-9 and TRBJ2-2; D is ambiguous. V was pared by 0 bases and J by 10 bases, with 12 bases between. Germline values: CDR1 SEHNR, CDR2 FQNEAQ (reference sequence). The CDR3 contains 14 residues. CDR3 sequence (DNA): TGTGCCAGCAGCTTAGCCCACCCTCACCAGGAGCTGTTTTTT. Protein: CASSLAHPHQELFF.

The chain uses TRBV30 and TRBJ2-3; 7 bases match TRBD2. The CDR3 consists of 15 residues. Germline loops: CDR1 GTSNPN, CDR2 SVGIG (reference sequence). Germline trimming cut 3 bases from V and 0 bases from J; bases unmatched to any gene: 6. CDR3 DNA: TGTGCCTGGAGCCGACTAGCTCCTAGCACAGATACGCAGTATTTT. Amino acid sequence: CAWSRLAPSTDTQYF.

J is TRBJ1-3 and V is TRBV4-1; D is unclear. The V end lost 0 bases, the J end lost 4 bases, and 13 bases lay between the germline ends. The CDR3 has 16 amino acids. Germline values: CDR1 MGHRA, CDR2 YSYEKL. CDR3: CASSQDLQGSGNTIYF. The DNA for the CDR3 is TGCGCCAGCAGCCAAGATCTTCAAGGCTCCGGAAACACCATATATTTT.

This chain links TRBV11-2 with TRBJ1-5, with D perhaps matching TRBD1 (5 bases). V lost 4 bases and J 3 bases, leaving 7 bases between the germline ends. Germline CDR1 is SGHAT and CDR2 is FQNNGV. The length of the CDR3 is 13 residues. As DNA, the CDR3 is TGTGCCAGCAGCTCGGGACCCAATCAGCCCCAGCATTTT. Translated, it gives CASSSGPNQPQHF.

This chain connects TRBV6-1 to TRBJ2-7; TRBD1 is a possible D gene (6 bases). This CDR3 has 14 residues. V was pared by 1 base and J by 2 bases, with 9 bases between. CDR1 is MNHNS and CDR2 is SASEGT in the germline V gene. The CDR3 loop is CASSEVGGPYEQYF. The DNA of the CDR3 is TGTGCCAGCAGTGAAGTAGGGGGTCCCTACGAGCAGTACTTC.